What follows is one T cell receptor (beta chain) and its context. Sequenced by immunoSEQ multiplex PCR; TCRdb stores in-frame clones only, minus some. The sample carries approximately 8,800 clones, approximately 74% recorded once. Germline V lookup: CDR1 SGHAT, CDR2 FQNNGV. This CDR3 contains 13 residues. V gave up 2 bases and J gave up 7 bases, with 6 bases separating them. The data originate from a study of graft-versus-host responses after intestinal transplantation. From the graft tissue, intraepithelial and lamina propria lymphocytes were released through processing. This receptor was identified in a human patient who received an intestinal transplant, so some T cells may come from the graft donor. The chain joins TRBV11-2 to TRBJ1-6, with D uncertain. Specimen: ileum tissue, collected 494 days after intestinal transplant. Here the CDR3 reads CASSLSSNSPLHF. In nucleotides, the CDR3 is TGTGCCAGCAGCTTAAGTAGCAATTCACCCCTCCACTTT.